Following are 21 T cell receptor beta chains from one sample sequenced in a study of regulatory T cells in long-lasting Graves disease. The time point denotes: newly diagnosed GD, antithyroid drugs for less than 3 months. From PBMCs, RNA was extracted and then used to make the TCR library. Construction of TCR beta libraries relied on iRepertoire HTBI primers and on Arm-PCR targeting CDR3 regions. One entry per CDR3 protein, called by TCRdb with MiXCR from the multiplex PCR reads. The sample has 500,000 to 700,000 distinct CDR3 sequences, around 17% seen once. The sample was also reused in another study, on T cells in Graves' hyperthyroidism and ophthalmopathy.

Sequences were derived from peripheral blood mononuclear cells (PBMCs), sampled at new diagnosis, from a patient treated with antithyroid drugs. The source of these receptors is a woman in her thirties with Graves disease.

The sample holds a few counts of this clonotype. This chain joins TRBV28 and TRBJ2-3, with 11 bases fitting TRBD1. Trimming removed 7 bases from V and 3 bases from J; junction bases left unmatched: 6. In germline, CDR1 is MDHEN, CDR2 SYDVKM. The CDR3 loop spans 15 amino acids. The CDR3 is CASTPDRGRTDTQYF. CDR3 DNA: TGTGCCAGCACCCCGGACAGGGGGCGTACAGATACGCAGTATTTT.

This clonotype was counted many times. The V and J genes are TRBV6-1 and TRBJ2-3; 9 positions match TRBD2. With V trimmed by 7 bases and J by 7 bases, 15 bases remained unmatched. Germline values: CDR1 MNHNS, CDR2 SASEGT. CDR3 size: 16 residues. The CDR3: CASNNRGAGGINTQYF. CDR3 sequence (DNA): TGTGCCAGCAACAACCGGGGAGCGGGAGGTATAAATACGCAGTATTTT.

This clonotype was observed a handful of times. The chain links TRBV5-1 to TRBJ1-1; 9 positions agree with TRBD1. Trimming removed 1 base from V and 6 bases from J; junction bases left unmatched: 10. The CDR3 extends over 16 amino acids. In germline, CDR1 is SGHRS, CDR2 YFSETQ. The CDR3 reads CASSLNRQGGASEAFF. The CDR3, as DNA: TGCGCCAGCAGCTTGAATAGACAGGGGGGCGCCTCTGAAGCTTTCTTT.

Comments on this clonotype: Germline is not matched at one junction end, which may reflect a read error. J is TRBJ1-4 and V is TRBV27; no clear D gene. From germline, CDR1 is MNHEY and CDR2 SMNVEV (reference sequence). The length of the CDR3 is 17 residues. The CDR3 loop is CASTSLPTFGTNEELFF. CDR3 bases: TGTGCCAGCACCTCTCTCCCCACGTTCGGAACTAATGAAGAACTGTTTTTT.

For this clonotype: Sequence at one end of the junction differs from germline and may be a read error. The genes are TRBV2 and TRBJ2-7; D gene uncertain. This CDR3 contains 11 residues. Germline lookup yields CDR1 SNHLY and CDR2 FYNNEI. This CDR3 is CASRVSYEQCF. DNA for the CDR3: TGTGCCAGCAGGGTCTCCTACGAGCAGTGCTTC. The full variable domain, completed using reference TRBV2 and TRBJ2-7, is EPEVTQTPSHQVTQMGQEVILRCVPISNHLYFYWYRQILGQKVEFLVSFYNNEISEKSEIFDDQFSVERPDGSNFTLKIRSTKLEDSAMYFCASRVSYEQCFGPGTRLTVT.

This clonotype occurred many times. This rearrangement joins TRBV2 to TRBJ1-2; maybe TRBD1 (6 bases). From germline, CDR1 is SNHLY and CDR2 FYNNEI. This CDR3 is built from 14 residues. Trimming took 6 bases from V and 7 from J, leaving 18 bases between them. As DNA, the CDR3 is TGTGCCAGCAGCAAGCTGACCGTACAGGGTGGCTACACCTTC. As protein: CASSKLTVQGGYTF. The full variable domain, completed using reference TRBV2 and TRBJ1-2, is EPEVTQTPSHQVTQMGQEVILRCVPISNHLYFYWYRQILGQKVEFLVSFYNNEISEKSEIFDDQFSVERPDGSNFTLKIRSTKLEDSAMYFCASSKLTVQGGYTFGSGTRLTVV.

J is TRBJ1-4 and V is TRBV12-3 or TRBV12-4; D ambiguous. V lost 3 bases and J lost 8, with 10 bases in between. CDR3 length: 13 residues. This CDR3 reads CASSFWAGEKLFF. Written as DNA, the CDR3 is TGTGCCAGCAGTTTTTGGGCGGGGGAAAAACTGTTTTTT.

The chain joins TRBV3-1 to TRBJ1-2, with a weak D call TRBD1 (5 bases). The V gene lost 1 base and the J gene lost 2 bases, with 8 bases spanning the gap. CDR3 length: 14 amino acids. Germline loops: CDR1 LGHDT, CDR2 YNNKEL (reference sequence). This CDR3 is CASSQGGENYGYTF. The DNA for the CDR3 is TGTGCCAGCAGCCAAGGGGGGGAAAACTATGGCTACACCTTC. The full variable domain, rest sourced from reference TRBV3-1 and TRBJ1-2, is DTAVSQTPKYLVTQMGNDKSIKCEQNLGHDTMYWYKQDSKKFLKIMFSYNNKELIINETVPNRFSPKSPDKAHLNLHINSLELGDSAVYFCASSQGGENYGYTFGSGTRLTVV.

This CDR3 reads CASSDFPGGIPGNTIYF. The CDR3 DNA reads as TGTGCCAGCAGTGATTTTCCCGGGGGTATTCCTGGAAACACCATATATTTT. This chain links TRBV6-1 with TRBJ1-3, with TRBD1 as a possible D gene (5 bases). Germline CDR1 MNHNS, CDR2 SASEGT. The germline V and J ends were trimmed by 3 bases and 2 bases, with 17 bases remaining between them. This CDR3 region has 17 residues.

This clonotype has a count of ten or more. The V gene is TRBV12-3 or TRBV12-4, the J gene TRBJ2-3, with 12 bases matching TRBD2. The J segment lost 6 bases and the V segment lost 5 bases, leaving 9 bases of the junction unmatched. This CDR3 comprises 16 residues. CDR3 sequence reads: CASSPRLAGVHDTQYF. The CDR3 DNA sequence: TGTGCCAGCAGTCCCCGACTAGCGGGAGTTCACGATACGCAGTATTTT.

On this clonotype: A much larger clone differs by one base, so this may be a read error. The chain joins TRBV28 to TRBJ1-2, with 8 positions matching TRBD1. In germline, CDR1 is MDHEN, CDR2 SYDVKM. The V and J ends lost 6 bases and 2 bases, in that order; junction bases with no gene match: 5. The CDR3 has 14 amino acids. The chain's CDR3 is CASRVTGVNYGYTF. The CDR3 DNA is TGTGCCAGCAGGGTGACAGGGGTCAACTATGGCTACACCTTC.

This clonotype was detected a few times. The chain carries TRBV20-1 and TRBJ1-2; no definite D call. This CDR3 is built from 10 residues. The V end lost 6 bases, the J end lost 9 bases, and 11 bases lay between the germline ends. Germline V gene lookup returns CDR1 DFQATT and CDR2 SNEGSKA (reference sequence). For the CDR3, the DNA is TGCAGTGCCCCCGAGCGGAGCTACACCTTC. Its translation: CSAPERSYTF.

V gene TRBV7-9 combines with J gene TRBJ2-2; D unresolved. The length of the CDR3 is 14 residues. Trimming stripped 1 base from V and 9 bases from J, with 12 bases between. Germline CDR1 reads SEHNR; CDR2 reads FQNEAQ (reference sequence). CDR3 residues: CASSLVDSQRELFF. The CDR3 region has the DNA TGTGCCAGCAGCTTAGTTGACTCGCAAAGGGAGCTGTTTTTT.

This clonotype has a count of ten or more. The J gene is TRBJ1-1, the V gene TRBV27; D not resolved. Germline V CDR1 and CDR2: MNHEY, SMNVEV (reference sequence). Trimming cost V 7 bases and J 0 bases, with 12 bases left between them. The CDR3 contains 14 residues. This chain's CDR3 is CASTAFPMNTEAFF. The CDR3 DNA reads as TGTGCCAGCACTGCTTTCCCCATGAACACTGAAGCTTTCTTT.

This clonotype has at least ten counts. The chain uses TRBV7-9 and TRBJ1-1; perhaps TRBD1 as D (5 bases). Germline loops: CDR1 SEHNR, CDR2 FQNEAQ (reference sequence). The CDR3 covers 14 residues. Deletions cut 3 bases from V and 4 bases from J, with 12 bases between. The CDR3: CASSFQGVRTEAFF. The CDR3 region has the DNA TGTGCCAGCAGCTTTCAAGGGGTCCGCACTGAAGCTTTCTTT.

In its sample, this clonotype was seen a few times. The chain carries TRBV2 and TRBJ1-6; D is ambiguous. The V end lost 6 bases, the J end lost 19 bases, and 19 bases lay between the germline ends. Germline V CDR1 and CDR2: SNHLY, FYNNEI. CDR3 size: 12 residues. CDR3 sequence: CASRRSTAGVHF. In DNA, the CDR3 is TGTGCCAGCAGACGCTCCACCGCTGGTGTTCACTTT.

This clonotype was recorded at least ten times. J is TRBJ2-3 and V is TRBV11-2, with TRBD2 matching 14 bases. With V trimmed by 5 bases and J by 4 bases, 2 bases remained unmatched. CDR1 and CDR2 from the germline V gene are SGHAT and FQNNGV. This CDR3 comprises 15 residues. The CDR3 nucleotides are TGTGCCAGCAGCAAGGGACTAGCGGGAGCAGATACGCAGTATTTT. It specifies CASSKGLAGADTQYF.

This clonotype occurred many times. The chain links TRBV7-2 to TRBJ1-1; D is undetermined. This CDR3 has 15 amino acids. Deletions cut 7 bases from V and 2 bases from J, with 17 bases between. Germline V lookup: CDR1 SGHTA, CDR2 FQGNSA. The CDR3 sequence is CASTLSHQINTEAFF. The CDR3 DNA reads TGTGCCAGCACCCTTAGCCACCAAATCAACACTGAAGCTTTCTTT.

The chain couples TRBV19 to TRBJ2-1; 7 bases line up with TRBD1. J gave up 1 base and V 0 bases, and 9 bases lay outside the gene matches. Germline V gives CDR1 LNHDA, CDR2 SQIVND (reference sequence). The CDR3 runs 18 residues. CDR3 nucleotides: TGTGCCAGTAGTATAGACTCAAGACCAGGGGGTTCCTACAATGAGCAGTTCTTC. This codes for CASSIDSRPGGSYNEQFF.

This clonotype was picked up many times. V is TRBV2 and J is TRBJ2-5; a possible D gene is TRBD1 (6 bases). Per germline, CDR1 SNHLY and CDR2 FYNNEI. The V end lost 3 bases, the J end lost 5 bases, and 10 bases lay between the germline ends. This CDR3 has 13 amino acids. In nucleotides, the CDR3 is TGTGCCAGCAGTGACTACAGGGAGGAGACCCAGTACTTC. Its protein is CASSDYREETQYF.

The J gene is TRBJ2-5, the V gene TRBV3-1, with 10 bases aligning to TRBD1. V dropped 1 base and J dropped 2; count of bases not matched to a gene: 4. In germline, CDR1 is LGHDT, CDR2 YNNKEL (reference sequence). The CDR3 has 16 amino acids. CDR3 protein: CASSQVGDRGQETQYF. The CDR3 region has the DNA TGTGCCAGCAGCCAAGTCGGGGACAGGGGACAAGAGACCCAGTACTTC.